This T cell receptor (beta chain) was found in a study of T cells in Graves' hyperthyroidism and ophthalmopathy. Study conclusions and caveats: Appearing also in blood were most of the thyroid clonotypes expanded above 0.001. In the analysis, a 13 V-J model separated ophthalmopathy from stable hyperthyroidism.

TCR beta CDR3 region amplification was performed from RNA transcripts. First-round RT-PCR of the TCR CDR3 relied on the HTBI primer set. TCRdb recomputed calls from the multiplex PCR reads with MiXCR, one row per CDR3 protein. The data contain about 480,000 distinct CDR3 sequences, around an eighth of them singletons. Notes on this clonotype: The antigen is unknown. A much larger clone lies a single base off, so this may be a read error.

Material: blood. The TCR was taken from a woman between 18 and 29 years old with Graves' hyperthyroidism.

CDR3 in amino acids: CSAPNPSSGNEQYF. CDR3 coding DNA: TGCAGTGCCCCAAACCCCTCTAGCGGCAATGAGCAGTACTTC. This sequence joins TRBV20-1 and TRBJ2-1, with 7 bases fitting TRBD2. The assigned J gene may be wrong: the sequence end matches TRBJ2-7 better. The CDR3 has 14 amino acids. From germline, CDR1 is DFQATT and CDR2 SNEGSKA (reference sequence).